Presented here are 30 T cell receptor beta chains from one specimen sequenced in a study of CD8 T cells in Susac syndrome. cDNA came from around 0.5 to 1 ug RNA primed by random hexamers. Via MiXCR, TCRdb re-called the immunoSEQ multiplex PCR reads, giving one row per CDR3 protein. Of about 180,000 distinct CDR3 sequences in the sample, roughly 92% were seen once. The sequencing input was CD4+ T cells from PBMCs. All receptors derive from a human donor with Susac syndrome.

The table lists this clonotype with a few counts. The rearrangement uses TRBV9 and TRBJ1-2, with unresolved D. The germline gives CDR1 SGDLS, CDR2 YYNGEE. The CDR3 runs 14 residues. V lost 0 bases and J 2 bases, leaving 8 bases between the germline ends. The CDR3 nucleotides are TGTGCCAGCAGCGTAGGCGGCCAAAACTATGGCTACACCTTC. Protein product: CASSVGGQNYGYTF.

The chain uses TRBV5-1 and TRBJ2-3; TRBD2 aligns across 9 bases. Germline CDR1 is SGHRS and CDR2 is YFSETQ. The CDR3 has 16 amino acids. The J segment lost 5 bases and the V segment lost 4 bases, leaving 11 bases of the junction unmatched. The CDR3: CASSPTASGTGDTQYF. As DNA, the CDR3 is TGCGCCAGCAGCCCCACCGCTAGCGGGACCGGAGATACGCAGTATTTT.

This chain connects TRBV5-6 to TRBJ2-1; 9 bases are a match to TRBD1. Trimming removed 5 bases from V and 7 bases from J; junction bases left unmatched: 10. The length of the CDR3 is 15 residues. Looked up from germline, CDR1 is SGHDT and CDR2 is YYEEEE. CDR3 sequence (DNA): TGTGCCAGCAGTTTCTCGGGACAGGGTGTAAATGAGCAGTTCTTC. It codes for CASSFSGQGVNEQFF.

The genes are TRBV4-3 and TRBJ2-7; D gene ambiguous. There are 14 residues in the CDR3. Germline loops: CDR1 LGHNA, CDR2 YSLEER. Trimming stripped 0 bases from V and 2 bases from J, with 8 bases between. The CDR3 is CASSQDKGPYEQYF. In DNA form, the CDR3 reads TGCGCCAGCAGCCAAGATAAGGGCCCCTACGAGCAGTACTTC.

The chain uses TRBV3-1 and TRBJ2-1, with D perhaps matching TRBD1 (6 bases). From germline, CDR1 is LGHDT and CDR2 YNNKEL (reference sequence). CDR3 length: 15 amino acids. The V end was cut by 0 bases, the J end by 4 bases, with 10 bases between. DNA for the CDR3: TGTGCCAGCAGCCAAGAAGCAGGGGATTACAATGAGCAGTTCTTC. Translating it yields CASSQEAGDYNEQFF.

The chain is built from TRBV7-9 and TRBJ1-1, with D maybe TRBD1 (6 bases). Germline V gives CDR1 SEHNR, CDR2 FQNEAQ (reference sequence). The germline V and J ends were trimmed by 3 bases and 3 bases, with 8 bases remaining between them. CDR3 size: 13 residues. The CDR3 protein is CASSFPGDTEAFF. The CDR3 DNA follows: TGTGCCAGCAGCTTTCCAGGGGACACTGAAGCTTTCTTT.

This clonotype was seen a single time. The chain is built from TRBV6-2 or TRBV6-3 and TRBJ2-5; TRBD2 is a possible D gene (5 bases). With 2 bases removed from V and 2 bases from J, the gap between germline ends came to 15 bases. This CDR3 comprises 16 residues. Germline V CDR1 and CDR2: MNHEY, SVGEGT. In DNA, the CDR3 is TGTGCCAGCAGTTACCTGGAGCTCAAGCGGCAAGAGACCCAGTACTTC. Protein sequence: CASSYLELKRQETQYF.

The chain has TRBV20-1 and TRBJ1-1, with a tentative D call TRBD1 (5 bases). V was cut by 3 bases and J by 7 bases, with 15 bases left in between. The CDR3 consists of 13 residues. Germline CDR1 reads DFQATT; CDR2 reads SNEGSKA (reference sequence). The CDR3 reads CSASMGQIGEAFF. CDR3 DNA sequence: TGCAGTGCTAGTATGGGGCAGATCGGTGAAGCTTTCTTT.

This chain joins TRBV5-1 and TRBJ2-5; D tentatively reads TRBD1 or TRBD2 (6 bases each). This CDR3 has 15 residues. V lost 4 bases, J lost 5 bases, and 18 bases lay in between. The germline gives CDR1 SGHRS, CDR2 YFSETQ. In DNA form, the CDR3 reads TGCGCCAGCAGCAGACGGAGGGGGGACGTGGAGACCCAGTACTTC. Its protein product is CASSRRRGDVETQYF.

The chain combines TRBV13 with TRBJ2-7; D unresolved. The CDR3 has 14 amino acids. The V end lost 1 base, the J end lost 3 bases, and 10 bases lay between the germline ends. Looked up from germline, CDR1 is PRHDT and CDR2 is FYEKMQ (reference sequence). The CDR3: CASSLAGFFYEQYF. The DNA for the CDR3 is TGTGCCAGCAGCTTAGCGGGCTTCTTCTACGAGCAGTACTTC. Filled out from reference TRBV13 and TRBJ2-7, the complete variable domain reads AAGVIQSPRHLIKEKRETATLKCYPIPRHDTVYWYQQGPGQDPQFLISFYEKMQSDKGSIPDRFSAQQFSDYHSELNMSSLELGDSALYFCASSLAGFFYEQYFGPGTRLTVT.

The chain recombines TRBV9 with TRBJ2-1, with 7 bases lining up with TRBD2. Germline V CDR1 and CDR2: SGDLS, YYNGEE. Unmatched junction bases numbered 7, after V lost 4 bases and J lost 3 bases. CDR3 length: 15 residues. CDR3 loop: CASSPTGGGYNEQFF. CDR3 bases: TGTGCCAGCAGCCCTACAGGCGGGGGCTACAATGAGCAGTTCTTC.

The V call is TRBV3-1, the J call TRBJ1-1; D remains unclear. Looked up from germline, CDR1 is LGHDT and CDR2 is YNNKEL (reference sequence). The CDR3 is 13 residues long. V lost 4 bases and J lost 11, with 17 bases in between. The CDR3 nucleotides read TGTGCCAGCAGCCCCTTTCCGACCCGGGTGGCTTTCTTT. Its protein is CASSPFPTRVAFF.

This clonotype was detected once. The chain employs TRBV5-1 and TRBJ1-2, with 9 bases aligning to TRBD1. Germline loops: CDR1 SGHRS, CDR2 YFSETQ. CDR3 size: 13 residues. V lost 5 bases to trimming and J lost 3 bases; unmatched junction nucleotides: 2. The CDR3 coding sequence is TGCGCCAGCAGGCGACAGGGGGACTATGGCTACACCTTC. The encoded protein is CASRRQGDYGYTF.

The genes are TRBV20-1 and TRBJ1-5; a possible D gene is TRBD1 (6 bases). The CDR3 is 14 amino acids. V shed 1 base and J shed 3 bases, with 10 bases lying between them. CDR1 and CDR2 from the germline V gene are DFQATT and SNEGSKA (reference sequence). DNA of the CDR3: TGCAGTGCTAGAGCAGGGGCCTTCAATCAGCCCCAGCATTTT. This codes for CSARAGAFNQPQHF.

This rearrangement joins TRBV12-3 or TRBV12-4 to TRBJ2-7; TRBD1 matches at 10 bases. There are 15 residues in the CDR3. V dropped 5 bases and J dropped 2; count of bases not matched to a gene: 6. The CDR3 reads CASSPGQGGTYEQYF. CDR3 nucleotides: TGTGCCAGCAGTCCTGGACAGGGGGGGACCTACGAGCAGTACTTC.

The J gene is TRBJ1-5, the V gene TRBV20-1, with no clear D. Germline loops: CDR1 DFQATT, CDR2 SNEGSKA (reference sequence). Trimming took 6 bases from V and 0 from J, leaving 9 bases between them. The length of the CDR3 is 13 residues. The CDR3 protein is CSAGVNSNQPQHF. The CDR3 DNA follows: TGCAGTGCCGGTGTAAATAGCAATCAGCCCCAGCATTTT.

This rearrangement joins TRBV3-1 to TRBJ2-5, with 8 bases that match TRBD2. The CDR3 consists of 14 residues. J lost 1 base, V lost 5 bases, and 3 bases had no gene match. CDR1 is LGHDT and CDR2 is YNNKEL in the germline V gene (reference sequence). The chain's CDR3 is CASSSLAVQETQYF. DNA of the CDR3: TGTGCCAGCAGCTCACTAGCGGTCCAAGAGACCCAGTACTTC.

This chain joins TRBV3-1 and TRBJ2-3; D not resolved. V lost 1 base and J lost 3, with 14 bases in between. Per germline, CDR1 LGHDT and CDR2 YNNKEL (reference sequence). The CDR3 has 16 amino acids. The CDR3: CASSQGVRFVTDTQYF. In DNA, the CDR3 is TGTGCCAGCAGCCAAGGGGTAAGGTTCGTGACAGATACGCAGTATTTT.

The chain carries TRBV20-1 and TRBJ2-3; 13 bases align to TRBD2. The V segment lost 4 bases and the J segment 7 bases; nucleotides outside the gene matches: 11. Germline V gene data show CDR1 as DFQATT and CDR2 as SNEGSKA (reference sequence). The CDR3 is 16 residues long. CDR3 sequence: CSANPITSGGAYTQYF. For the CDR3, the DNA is TGCAGTGCTAACCCTATCACTAGCGGGGGGGCTTATACGCAGTATTTT.

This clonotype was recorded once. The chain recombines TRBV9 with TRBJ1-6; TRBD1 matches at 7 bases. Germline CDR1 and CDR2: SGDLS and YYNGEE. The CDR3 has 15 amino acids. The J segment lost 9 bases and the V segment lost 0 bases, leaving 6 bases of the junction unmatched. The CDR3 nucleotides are TGTGCCAGCAGCGTAGAGGGGGCTCTGGCTTCACCCCTCCACTTT. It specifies CASSVEGALASPLHF.

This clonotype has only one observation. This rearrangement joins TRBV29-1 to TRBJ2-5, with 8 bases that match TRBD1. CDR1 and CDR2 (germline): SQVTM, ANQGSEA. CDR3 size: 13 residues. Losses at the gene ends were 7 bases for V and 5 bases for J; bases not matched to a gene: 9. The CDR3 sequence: CSATGGPGETQYF. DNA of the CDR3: TGCAGCGCAACAGGGGGACCGGGCGAGACCCAGTACTTC.

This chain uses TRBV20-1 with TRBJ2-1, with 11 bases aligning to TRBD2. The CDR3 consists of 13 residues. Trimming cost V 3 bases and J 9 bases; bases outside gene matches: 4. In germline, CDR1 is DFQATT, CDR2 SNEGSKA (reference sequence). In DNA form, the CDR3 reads TGCAGTGCTAGGGGTAGCGGGGGGGCTGAGCAGTTCTTC. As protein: CSARGSGGAEQFF.

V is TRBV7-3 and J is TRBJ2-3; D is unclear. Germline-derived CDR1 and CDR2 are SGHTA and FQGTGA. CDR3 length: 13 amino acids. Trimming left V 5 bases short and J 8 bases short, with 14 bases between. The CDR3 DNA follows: TGTGCCAGCAGCCCGAGCCCAGTTGGTACGCAGTATTTT. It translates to CASSPSPVGTQYF.

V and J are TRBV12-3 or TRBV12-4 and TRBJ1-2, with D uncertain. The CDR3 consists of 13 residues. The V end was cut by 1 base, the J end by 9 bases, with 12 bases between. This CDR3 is CASSLGRIRSYTF. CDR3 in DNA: TGTGCCAGCAGTTTAGGGCGGATTAGGAGCTACACCTTC.

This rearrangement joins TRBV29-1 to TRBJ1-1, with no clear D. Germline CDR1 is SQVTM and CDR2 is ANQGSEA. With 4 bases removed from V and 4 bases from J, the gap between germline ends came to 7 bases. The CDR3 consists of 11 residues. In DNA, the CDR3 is TGCAGCGTTGCTCATGGCACTGAAGCTTTCTTT. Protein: CSVAHGTEAFF.

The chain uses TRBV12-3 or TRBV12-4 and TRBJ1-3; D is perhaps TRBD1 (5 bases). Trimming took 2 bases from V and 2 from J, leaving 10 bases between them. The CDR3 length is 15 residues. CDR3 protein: CASSLQGVTGNTIYF. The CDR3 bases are TGTGCCAGCAGTTTACAGGGAGTGACTGGAAACACCATATATTTT.

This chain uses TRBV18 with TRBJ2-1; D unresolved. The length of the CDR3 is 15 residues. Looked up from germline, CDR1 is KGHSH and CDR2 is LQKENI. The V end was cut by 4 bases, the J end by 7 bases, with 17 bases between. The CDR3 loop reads CASSLGTQGVNEQFF. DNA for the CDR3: TGTGCCAGCTCACTGGGCACCCAAGGTGTGAATGAGCAGTTCTTC.

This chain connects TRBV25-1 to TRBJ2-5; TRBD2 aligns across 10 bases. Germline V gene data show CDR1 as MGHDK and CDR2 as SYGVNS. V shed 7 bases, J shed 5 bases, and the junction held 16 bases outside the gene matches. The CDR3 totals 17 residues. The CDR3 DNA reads TGTGCCAGCACCCCGGCTAGGGGGCTAGCGGGGGAGGAGACCCAGTACTTC. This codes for CASTPARGLAGEETQYF.

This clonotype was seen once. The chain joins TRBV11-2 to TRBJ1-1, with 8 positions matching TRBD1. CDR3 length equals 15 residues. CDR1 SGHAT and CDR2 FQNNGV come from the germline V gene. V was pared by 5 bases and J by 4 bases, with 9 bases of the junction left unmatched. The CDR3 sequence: CASSHLGQGVTEAFF. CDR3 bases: TGTGCCAGCAGCCACCTCGGACAGGGTGTCACTGAAGCTTTCTTT.

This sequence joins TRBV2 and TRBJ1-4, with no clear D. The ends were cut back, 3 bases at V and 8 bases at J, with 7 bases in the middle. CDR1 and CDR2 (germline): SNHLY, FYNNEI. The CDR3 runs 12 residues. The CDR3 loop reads CASSDQYEKLFF. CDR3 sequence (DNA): TGTGCCAGCAGTGATCAGTACGAAAAACTGTTTTTT.